This T cell receptor (beta chain) was obtained from a study of cytomegalovirus exposure and HLA in healthy donors. The junction had 7 bases not matched to a gene; V was cut back by 2 bases and J by 5 bases. CDR3 length: 16 residues. The germline V gene has CDR1 LGHNA and CDR2 YSLEER. PCR amplification relied on 60 Vbeta primers (plus 13 Jbeta primers). The table came from immunoSEQ multiplex PCR; TCRdb's copy has only in-frame clones and leaves some out. The sample consists of over 100,000 clones, around four fifths of them appearing once. On this clone: Its antigen is undetermined.

Study observations and caveats: The authors later found TCR association rates varying by HLA locus, with DRB1 most and HLA-C fewest. Analyzed later, most CMV-associated TCR beta chains appeared HLA-restricted.

Input material: PBMCs. This rearrangement joins TRBV4-3 to TRBJ2-1; TRBD2 matches 9 bases. The TCR originated in a woman in her 40s in good health and CMV-seropositive. The DNA of the CDR3 is TGCGCCAGCAGCCAAAAAGCGGGGGGCAGGAACAATGAGCAGTTCTTC. It is translated as CASSQKAGGRNNEQFF.